The 10 T cell receptor beta chains in this list originate from one sample, sequenced in a study of shared clonotypes between healthy human individuals. Assay used: immunoSEQ multiplex PCR; TCRdb lists only in-frame clones, some missing. There are around 530,000 clones in the sample; around three quarters occur only once, and approximately 12% lies in the top ten. Sequencing used PBMCs. The receptors here all came from a woman between 40 and 55 years old in good health. Some clones in this sample may be carry-over from other donors' samples.

The chain recombines TRBV21-1 with TRBJ2-5; the D call in the table, TRBD2, was not verified against the DNA. TRBV21-1 is labeled a pseudogene. The CDR3 extends over 15 amino acids. This CDR3 is CASSKSGGIQETQYF. The CDR3, as DNA: TGTGCCAGCAGCAAATCGGGCGGGATACAAGAGACCCAGTACTTC.

The chain is built from TRBV7-3 and TRBJ1-5; the D gene is possibly TRBD1 (5 bases). Germline V gene data show CDR1 as SGHTA and CDR2 as FQGTGA. Trimming cost V 3 bases and J 6 bases, with 18 bases left between them. CDR3 length: 16 amino acids. CDR3 in DNA: TGTGCCAGCAGCTTGGGACCCAGGGCGCTAGGTCAGCCCCAGCATTTT. This codes for CASSLGPRALGQPQHF. The full variable domain, completed using reference TRBV7-3 and TRBJ1-5, is GAGVSQTPSNKVTEKGKYVELRCDPISGHTALYWYRQSLGQGPEFLIYFQGTGAADDSGLPNDRFFAVRPEGSVSTLKIQRTERGDSAVYLCASSLGPRALGQPQHFGDGTRLSIL.

This chain links TRBV5-1 with TRBJ2-1; 10 bases line up with TRBD2. The germline V gene has CDR1 SGHRS and CDR2 YFSETQ. The CDR3 is 18 amino acids. Trimming cost V 0 bases and J 10 bases; bases outside gene matches: 16. The CDR3 nucleotides read TGCGCCAGCAGCTTGGCGGTAGCGGGAGGTTTTCCAGAGAGGGAGCAGTTCTTC. Protein product: CASSLAVAGGFPEREQFF.

Concerning this clone: With a much larger clone just one base away, this may be a read error. This chain uses TRBV5-1 with TRBJ2-5; tentative D call: TRBD1 (5 bases). The DNA end is more similar to TRBJ2-7, so the J call may be wrong. The CDR3 length is 15 residues. Germline CDR1 SGHRS, CDR2 YFSETQ. The CDR3 here is CASSLGVGRSYEQYF. As DNA, the CDR3 is TGCGCCAGCAGCTTGGGCGTGGGGCGCTCCTACGAGCAGTACTTC.

The chain combines TRBV7-2 with TRBJ2-5; 8 positions match TRBD2. The CDR3 runs 16 residues. With V trimmed by 5 bases and J by 4 bases, 12 bases remained unmatched. Germline lookup yields CDR1 SGHTA and CDR2 FQGNSA. The CDR3 DNA reads TGTGCCAGCAGCCAACTAGGCGGGGCGGGAGGAGAGACCCAGTACTTC. It codes for CASSQLGGAGGETQYF. The variable domain in full, completed from reference TRBV7-2 and TRBJ2-5, reads GAGVSQSPSNKVTEKGKDVELRCDPISGHTALYWYRQSLGQGLEFLIYFQGNSAPDKSGLPSDRFSAERTGGSVSTLTIQRTQQEDSAVYLCASSQLGGAGGETQYFGPGTRLLVL.

The chain couples TRBV30 to TRBJ2-7, with TRBD2 matching over 11 bases. With V trimmed by 5 bases and J by 4 bases, 19 bases remained unmatched. The CDR3 runs to 18 residues. Looked up from germline, CDR1 is GTSNPN and CDR2 is SVGIG (reference sequence). CDR3 nucleotides: TGTGCCTGGCACCCCTTGGGGGTAGCGGGAGGGCCGGGATACGAGCAGTACTTC. Residues: CAWHPLGVAGGPGYEQYF. Based on the CDR3 plus reference TRBV30 and TRBJ2-7, the full variable domain is SQTIHQWPATLVQPVGSPLSLECTVEGTSNPNLYWYRQAAGRGLQLLFYSVGIGQISSEVPQNLSASRPQDRQFILSSKKLLLSDSGFYLCAWHPLGVAGGPGYEQYFGPGTRLTVT.

J is TRBJ2-2 and V is TRBV16; D ambiguous. Germline loops: CDR1 KGHSY, CDR2 FQNENV. The CDR3 runs 13 residues. V was shortened by 0 bases and J by 6 bases, with 5 bases between the two germline ends. The chain's CDR3 is CASSQSFSGELFF. The CDR3, as DNA: TGTGCCAGCAGCCAATCATTTTCCGGGGAGCTGTTTTTT.

The rearrangement uses TRBV7-8 and TRBJ2-2; 9 bases fit TRBD2. Germline V gene sequence: CDR1 SGHVS, CDR2 FQNEAQ. The V segment lost 5 bases and the J segment 0 bases; nucleotides outside the gene matches: 7. The CDR3 is 17 residues long. CDR3 DNA: TGTGCCAGCAGCCCCCTAGCGGGACCTACGAACACCGGGGAGCTGTTTTTT. Amino acids: CASSPLAGPTNTGELFF.

The V and J genes are TRBV28 and TRBJ1-1; perhaps TRBD1 as D (6 bases). V was shortened by 5 bases and J by 1 base, with 11 bases between the two germline ends. In germline, CDR1 is MDHEN, CDR2 SYDVKM. The CDR3 totals 14 residues. The DNA for the CDR3 is TGTGCCAGCAGTGGCGGACAGCCGAACACTGAAGCTTTCTTT. Translating gives CASSGGQPNTEAFF.

As concerns this clone: Just one base apart from a much larger clone, this may be a read error. The gene calls are TRBV30 and TRBJ1-1; D not resolved. V lost 8 bases and J lost 1, with 11 bases in between. Germline V lookup: CDR1 GTSNPN, CDR2 SVGIG (reference sequence). The CDR3 contains 12 residues. CDR3 nucleotides: TGTGCCGGGAAGTCGGGGAACACTGAAGCTTTCTTT. Protein: CAGKSGNTEAFF.